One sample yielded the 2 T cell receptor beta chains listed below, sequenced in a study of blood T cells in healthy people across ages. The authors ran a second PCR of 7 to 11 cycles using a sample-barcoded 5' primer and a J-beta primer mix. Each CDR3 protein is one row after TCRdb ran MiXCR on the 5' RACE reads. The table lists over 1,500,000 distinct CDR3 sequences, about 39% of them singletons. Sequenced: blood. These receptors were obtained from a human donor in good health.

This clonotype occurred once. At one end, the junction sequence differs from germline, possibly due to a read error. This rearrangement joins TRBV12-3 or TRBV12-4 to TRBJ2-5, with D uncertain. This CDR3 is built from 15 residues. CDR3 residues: CTSSLNGRPRETQYF. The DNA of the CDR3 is TGTACCAGCAGTTTAAACGGACGCCCCCGGGAGACCCAGTACTTC.

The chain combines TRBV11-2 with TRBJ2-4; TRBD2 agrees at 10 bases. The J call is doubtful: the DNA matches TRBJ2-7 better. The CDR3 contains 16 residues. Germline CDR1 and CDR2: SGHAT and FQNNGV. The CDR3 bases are TGTGCCACCAAAAAGGGGCTAGCGGGGGACTACTTCGAGCAGTACTTC. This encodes CATKKGLAGDYFEQYF.